This T cell receptor beta chain derives from a study of shared clonotypes between healthy human individuals. Study background: For every donor, three CD4 naive, three CD4 memory, two CD8 naive and one CD8 memory plates were used. General observations from the study: Clonotype sharing among donors likely depends on sequencing depth.

The ends were cut back, 5 bases at V and 5 bases at J, with 27 bases in the middle. The CDR3 is made up of 18 amino acids. Germline loops: CDR1 MNHEY, CDR2 SMNVEV (reference sequence). On this clone itself: Its target is not known.

At deep level, the assay was performed. Sorted subsets were amplified in replicate PCRs using 200 ng DNA, around 30,000 T cell genomes. Generated by immunoSEQ multiplex PCR, the TCRdb table keeps only in-frame clones and is missing some. The table includes 2 million to 2.5 million clones, 92% detected once. Sequenced sample: naive CD4+ T cells from PBMCs. Subset noted: CD45RA+ positively selected. This receptor was identified in a man aged 18 to 29 in good health. Some clones in this sample may be carry-over from other donors' samples. This chain links TRBV27 with TRBJ2-5, with D perhaps being TRBD1 or TRBD2 (6 bases each). As DNA, the CDR3 is TGTGCCAGCAGTCATCTCGGGACACAGGACTACCAAAGGGAGACCCAGTACTTC. It is translated as CASSHLGTQDYQRETQYF.